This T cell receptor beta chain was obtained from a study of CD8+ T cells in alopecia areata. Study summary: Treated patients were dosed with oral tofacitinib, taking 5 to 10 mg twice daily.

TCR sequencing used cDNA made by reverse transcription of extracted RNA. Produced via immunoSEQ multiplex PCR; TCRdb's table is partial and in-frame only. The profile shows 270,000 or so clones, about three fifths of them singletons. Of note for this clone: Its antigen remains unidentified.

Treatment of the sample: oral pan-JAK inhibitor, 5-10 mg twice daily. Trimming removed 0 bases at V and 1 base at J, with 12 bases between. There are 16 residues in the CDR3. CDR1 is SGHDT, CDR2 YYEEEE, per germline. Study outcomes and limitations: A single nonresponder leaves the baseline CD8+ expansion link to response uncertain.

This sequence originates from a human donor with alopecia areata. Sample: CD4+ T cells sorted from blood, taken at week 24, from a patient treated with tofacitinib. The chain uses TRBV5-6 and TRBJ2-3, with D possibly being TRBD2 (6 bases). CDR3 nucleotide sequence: TGTGCCAGCAGCTTGGACGTCCAGCGGGGCACAGATACGCAGTATTTT. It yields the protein CASSLDVQRGTDTQYF.